This T cell receptor beta chain originates from a study of OX40 agonist ivuxolimab in advanced cancers. Data came from immunoSEQ multiplex PCR; TCRdb stores just in-frame clones and leaves some out. The sample records some 74,000 clones, around 89% being singletons. The V and J ends lost 6 bases and 3 bases respectively, with 14 bases between them. In germline, CDR1 is ENHRY, CDR2 SYGVKD. This CDR3 spans 15 amino acids. This TCR was recovered from an adult with an advanced solid tumor such as melanoma, head and neck, liver or kidney cancer. The sequencing used CD4+ or CD8+ T cells sorted from blood, collected in a trial of the OX40 agonist ivuxolimab. The rearrangement uses TRBV10-3 and TRBJ2-2, with D possibly TRBD1 on 5 matching bases. Written as DNA, the CDR3 is TGTGCCATCAGGAACTCAGGGTCGGACACCGGGGAGCTGTTTTTT. It codes for CAIRNSGSDTGELFF.